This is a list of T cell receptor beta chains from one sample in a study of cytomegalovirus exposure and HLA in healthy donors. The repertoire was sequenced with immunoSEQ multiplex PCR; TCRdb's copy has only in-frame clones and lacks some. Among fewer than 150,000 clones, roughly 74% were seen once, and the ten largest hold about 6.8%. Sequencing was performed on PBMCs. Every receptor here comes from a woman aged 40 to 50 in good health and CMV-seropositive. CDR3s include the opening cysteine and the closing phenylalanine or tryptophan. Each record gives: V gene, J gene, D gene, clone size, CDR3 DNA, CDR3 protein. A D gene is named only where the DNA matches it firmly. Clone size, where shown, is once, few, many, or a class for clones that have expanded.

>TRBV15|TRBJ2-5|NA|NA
TGTGCCACCAGCTACTCCGCGGGGTTTGGGGAGACCCAGTACTTC
CATSYSAGFGETQYF
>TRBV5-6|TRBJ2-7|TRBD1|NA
TGTGCCAGCCTCTACGTGGACAGGTCCGGCGAGCAGTACTTC
CASLYVDRSGEQYF
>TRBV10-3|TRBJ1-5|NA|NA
TGTGCCATCAGTGAGTCAGGGGGAGACTTTGTCCATCAGCCCCAGCATTTT
CAISESGGDFVHQPQHF
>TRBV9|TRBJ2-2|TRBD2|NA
TGTGCCAGCAGCGTAGCTCTGGCTAGCGGCACCGGGGAGCTGTTTTTT
CASSVALASGTGELFF
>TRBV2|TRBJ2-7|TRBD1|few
TGTGCCAGCAGGGTACAGGGGAACTCCTACGAGCAGTACTTC
CASRVQGNSYEQYF
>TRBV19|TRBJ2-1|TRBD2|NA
TGTGCCAGTAGTCCGACTAGCGGGAGAGGTAATGAGCAGTTCTTC
CASSPTSGRGNEQFF
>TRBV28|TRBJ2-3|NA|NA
TGTGCCAGCAGTGTCCCTACAGGGTTGGTAGATACGCAGTATTTT
CASSVPTGLVDTQYF
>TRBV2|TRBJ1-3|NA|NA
TGTGCCAGCAGTGAGGTCCAGGGTTGGGACACCATATATTTT
CASSEVQGWDTIYF
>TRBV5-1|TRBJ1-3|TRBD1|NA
TGCGCCAGCAGCCTCGGGACAGGGCTTGGAAACACCGTATATTTT
CASSLGTGLGNTVYF
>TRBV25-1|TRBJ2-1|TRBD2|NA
TGTGCCAGCAGTGAATATAGCGGGCGAGGTGAGCAGTTCTTC
CASSEYSGRGEQFF
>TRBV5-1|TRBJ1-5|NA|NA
TGCGCCAGCAGCTTGGGGTTGGTGGGGGCAGGCAATCAGCCCCAGCATTTT
CASSLGLVGAGNQPQHF
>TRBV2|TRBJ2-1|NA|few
TGTGCCAGCAGTGAACGAGCGCCCACCTACAATGAGCAGTTCTTC
CASSERAPTYNEQFF
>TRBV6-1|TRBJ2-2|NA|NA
TGTGCCAGCAGTACCCGACAGTTAAACACCGGGGAGCTGTTTTTT
CASSTRQLNTGELFF
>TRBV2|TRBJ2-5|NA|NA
TGTGCCAGCAGTGAAGCGGATCACCGCGGGGACTTC
CASSEADHRGDF
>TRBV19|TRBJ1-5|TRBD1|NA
TGTGCCAGTAGTGAGAGACAGGGTAGGTTCACAATCAGCCCCCAGCATTTT
CASSERQGRFTISPQHF
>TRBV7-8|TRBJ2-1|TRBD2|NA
TGTGCCAGCAGCCCGCCGGGGACTAGGTTAAATGAGCAGTTCTTC
CASSPPGTRLNEQFF
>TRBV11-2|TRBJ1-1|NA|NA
TGTGCCAGCAGCTTAACAGAGAACACTGAGGCTTTCTTT
CASSLTENTEAFF
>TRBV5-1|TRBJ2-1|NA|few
TGCGCCAGCGCTAGCCTTGGCGGCCCCACCTACAATGAGCAGTTCTTC
CASASLGGPTYNEQFF
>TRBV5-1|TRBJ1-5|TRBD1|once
TGCGCCAGCAGCTTGGGACAGGGCGGTCAGCCCCAGCATTTT
CASSLGQGGQPQHF
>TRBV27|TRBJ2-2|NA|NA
TGTGCCTCGCGGTGGGGGGCGAACACCGGGGAGCTGTTTTTT
CASRWGANTGELFF
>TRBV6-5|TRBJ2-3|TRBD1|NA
TGTGCCAGCAGCAGGACAGGGGGAATCACAGATACGCAGTATTTT
CASSRTGGITDTQYF
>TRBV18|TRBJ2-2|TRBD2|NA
TGTGCCAGCTCACCACCGAACAGCGGGGACTCCGGGGAGCTGTTTTTT
CASSPPNSGDSGELFF
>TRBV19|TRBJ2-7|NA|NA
TGTGCCAGTAGTATAGGCCAGGGCTACGAGCAGTACTTC
CASSIGQGYEQYF
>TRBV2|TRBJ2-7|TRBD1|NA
TGTGCCAGCAGTCCAGGGGGCTGGAGTCCTCGGGAGCAGTACTTC
CASSPGGWSPREQYF
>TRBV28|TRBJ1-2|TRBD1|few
TGTGCCAGCAGTCCTCGGGACAGGGCCTATGGCTACACCTTC
CASSPRDRAYGYTF
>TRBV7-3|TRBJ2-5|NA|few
TGTGCCAGCAGCCCCTATTACGGTGAGACCCAGTACTTC
CASSPYYGETQYF
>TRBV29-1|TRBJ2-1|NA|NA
TGCAGCGTTGAAGAACTACGCGCGGCCTACAATGAGCAGTTCTTC
CSVEELRAAYNEQFF
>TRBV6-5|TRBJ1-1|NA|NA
TGTGCCAGCAGCCCATACAAGAACACTGAAGCTTTCTTT
CASSPYKNTEAFF
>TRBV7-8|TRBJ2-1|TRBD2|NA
TGTGCCACCACAAGGACTAGTCTGGGCAATGAGCAGTTCTTC
CATTRTSLGNEQFF
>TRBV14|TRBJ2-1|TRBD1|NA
TGTGCCAGCGGACAACAGGGGTCGGTTTACAATGAGCAGTTCTTC
CASGQQGSVYNEQFF
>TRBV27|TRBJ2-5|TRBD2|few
TGTGCCAGCAGTTTCACGGGAGGTTGGGAGACCCAGTACTTC
CASSFTGGWETQYF
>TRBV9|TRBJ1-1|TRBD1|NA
TGTGCCAGCAGCCCGAACGCCGGGACAGTAAACACTGAAGCTTTCTTT
CASSPNAGTVNTEAFF
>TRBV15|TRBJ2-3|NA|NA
TGTGCCACCAGCTGGAGGGGTAGAGCAGATACGCAGTATTTT
CATSWRGRADTQYF
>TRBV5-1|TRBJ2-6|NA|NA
TGCGCCAGCAGCCGAGGAATCCGCTCTGGGGCCAACGTCCTGACTTTC
CASSRGIRSGANVLTF
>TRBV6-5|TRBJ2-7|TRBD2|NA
TGTGCCAGCAGGGAGAGACTAGCGAGCACCTACGAGCAGTACTTC
CASRERLASTYEQYF
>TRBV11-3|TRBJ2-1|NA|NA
TGTGCCAGCAGCTTAGCGGGTACCTCCTACAATGAGCAGTTCTTC
CASSLAGTSYNEQFF
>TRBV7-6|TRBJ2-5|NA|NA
TGTGCCAGCAGCTCCCCCGGGGGAGAGACCCAGTACTTC
CASSSPGGETQYF
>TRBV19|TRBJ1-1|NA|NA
TGTGCCAGTAGTATTGGGGCTTTAGTCACTGAAGCTTTCTTT
CASSIGALVTEAFF
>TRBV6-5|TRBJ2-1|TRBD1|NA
TGTGCCAGCAGTAGACAGGGTACTCCTCTCAATGAGCAGTTCTTC
CASSRQGTPLNEQFF
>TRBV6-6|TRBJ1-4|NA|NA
TGTGCCAGCAGTTACCAGATAGGGTGGGAGAGTGAAAAACTGTTTTTT
CASSYQIGWESEKLFF
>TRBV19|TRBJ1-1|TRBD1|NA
TGTGCCAGTGGGGCAGGGGGCGGGAACACTGAAGCTTTCTTT
CASGAGGGNTEAFF
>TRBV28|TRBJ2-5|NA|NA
TGTGCCAGCAGTTCTAGCAGGCGAAGTAGGGAGACCCAGTACTTC
CASSSSRRSRETQYF
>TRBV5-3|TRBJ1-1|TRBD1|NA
TGTGCCAGAAGCGGATGGGACAGGGTGGACACTGAAGCTTTCTTT
CARSGWDRVDTEAFF
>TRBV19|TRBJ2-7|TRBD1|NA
TGTGCCAGTAGTGTAACCGGGACAGGGGGTTACGAGCAGTACTTC
CASSVTGTGGYEQYF
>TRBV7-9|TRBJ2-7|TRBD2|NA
TGTGCCAGCAGCTCGACTAGCGGATACGAGCAGTACTTC
CASSSTSGYEQYF
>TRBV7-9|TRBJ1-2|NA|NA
TGTGCCAGCAGCTTGGGTACAGGCTTCGGCTACACCTTC
CASSLGTGFGYTF
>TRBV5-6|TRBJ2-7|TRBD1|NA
TGTGCCAGCAGCCAGGGACAGATTACCTACGAGCAGTACTTC
CASSQGQITYEQYF
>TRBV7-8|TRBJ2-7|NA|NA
TGTGCCAGCAGCTCCAGCGGATACGGTGGGGAGCAGTACTTC
CASSSSGYGGEQYF
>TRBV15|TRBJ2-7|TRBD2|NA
TGTGCCACCAGCCAAGGAGCGAGCGGGAGCCGATACGAGCAGTACTTC
CATSQGASGSRYEQYF
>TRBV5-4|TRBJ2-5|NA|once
TGTGCCAGCAGCTGGACAGGAGGGGGAGAGACCCAGTACTTC
CASSWTGGGETQYF
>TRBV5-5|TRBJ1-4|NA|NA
TGTGCCAGCAGCTTTCAGGGGCTCAAAGAAAAACTGTTTTTT
CASSFQGLKEKLFF
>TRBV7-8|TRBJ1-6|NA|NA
TGTGCCAGCAGCTTAACAAACCGGGAACTTGGGGCCTATAATTCACCCCTCCACTTT
CASSLTNRELGAYNSPLHF
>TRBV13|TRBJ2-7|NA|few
TGTGCCAGCAGCTTACGACAATCTAACTCCTACGAGCAGTACTTC
CASSLRQSNSYEQYF
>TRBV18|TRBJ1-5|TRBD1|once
TGTGCCAGCTCACCAGCGACAGGGGGAATTAATCAGCCCCAGCATTTT
CASSPATGGINQPQHF
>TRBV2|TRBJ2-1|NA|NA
TGTGCCAGCAGTCGATTCCTTGGGGCGCAGAATGAGCAGTTCTTC
CASSRFLGAQNEQFF
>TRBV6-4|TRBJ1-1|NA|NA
TGTGCCAGCCTACCCGCTCCCCCGAACACTGAAGCTTTCTTT
CASLPAPPNTEAFF
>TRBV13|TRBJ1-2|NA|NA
TGTGCCAGCAGCTCTACAGGGCGCCGCTACACCTTC
CASSSTGRRYTF
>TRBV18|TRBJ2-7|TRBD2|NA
TGTGCCAGCTCACCTCCCGGGACTAGCGGGCCCGCCTACGAGCAGTACTTC
CASSPPGTSGPAYEQYF
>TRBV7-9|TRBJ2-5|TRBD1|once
TGTGCCAGCAGCCTGGGACAGGGGCCCCAAGAGACCCAGTACTTC
CASSLGQGPQETQYF
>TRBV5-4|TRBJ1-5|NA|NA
TGTGCCAGCAGCTTGGGAGGGGGGGCTGACAGCAATCAGCCCCAGCATTTT
CASSLGGGADSNQPQHF